This record covers a single T cell receptor (beta chain). Its specificity is not known. The data were produced by immunoSEQ multiplex PCR, yet TCRdb's version contains in-frame clones alone and is incomplete. This sample carries approximately 110,000 clones, 88% of them seen once, and the ten largest clones take about 15%. The data stem from a study of T cell responses to AZD1222 COVID-19 vaccine. General observations from the study: A mostly white British donor set with more females was recruited, and clonal diversity was possibly underestimated.

CDR1 SGHRS and CDR2 YFSETQ come from the germline V gene. The CDR3 covers 13 residues. Trimming removed 7 bases from V and 7 bases from J, with 14 bases in between. The V gene is TRBV5-1, the J gene TRBJ2-2; D perhaps matches TRBD2 (5 bases). This receptor was obtained from an adult in good health. The sample here was peripheral blood, taken on day 0 of AZD1222 vaccination. In DNA form, the CDR3 reads TGCGCCAGCGGGGTAGCTGGGAGCGGGGAGCTGTTTTTT. This codes for CASGVAGSGELFF.